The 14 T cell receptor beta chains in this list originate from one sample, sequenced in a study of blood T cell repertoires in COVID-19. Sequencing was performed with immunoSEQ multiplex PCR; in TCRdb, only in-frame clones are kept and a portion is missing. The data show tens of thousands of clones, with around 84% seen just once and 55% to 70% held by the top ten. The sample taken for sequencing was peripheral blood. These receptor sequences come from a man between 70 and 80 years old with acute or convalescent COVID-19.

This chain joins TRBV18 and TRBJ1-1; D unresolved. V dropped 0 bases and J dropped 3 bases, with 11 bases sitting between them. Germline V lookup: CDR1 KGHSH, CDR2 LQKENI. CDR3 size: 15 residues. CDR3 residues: CASSPPSRLDTEAFF. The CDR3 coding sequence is TGTGCCAGCTCACCACCGTCGAGGTTAGACACTGAAGCTTTCTTT.

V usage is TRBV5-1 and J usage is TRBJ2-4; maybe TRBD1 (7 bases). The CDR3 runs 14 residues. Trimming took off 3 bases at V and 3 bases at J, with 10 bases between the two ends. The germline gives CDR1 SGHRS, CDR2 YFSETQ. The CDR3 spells CASSWGDSKNIQYF. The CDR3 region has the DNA TGCGCCAGCAGCTGGGGGGACAGCAAAAACATTCAGTACTTC.

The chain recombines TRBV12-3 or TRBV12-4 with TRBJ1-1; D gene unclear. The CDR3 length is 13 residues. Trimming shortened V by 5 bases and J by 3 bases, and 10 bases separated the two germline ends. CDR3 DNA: TGTGCCAGCAGTGGCTTTTTGGACACTGAAGCTTTCTTT. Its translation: CASSGFLDTEAFF.

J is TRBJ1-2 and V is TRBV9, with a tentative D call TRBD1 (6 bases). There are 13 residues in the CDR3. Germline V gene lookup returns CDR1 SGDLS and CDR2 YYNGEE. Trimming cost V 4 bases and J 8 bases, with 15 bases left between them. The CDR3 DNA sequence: TGTGCCAGCAGCTCCTACAACAGGGACGGCTACACCTTC. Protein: CASSSYNRDGYTF.

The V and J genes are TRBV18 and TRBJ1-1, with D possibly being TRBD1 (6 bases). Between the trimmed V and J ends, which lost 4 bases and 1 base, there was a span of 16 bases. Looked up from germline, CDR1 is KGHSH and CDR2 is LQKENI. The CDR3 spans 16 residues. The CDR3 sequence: CASSQRMTGENTEAFF. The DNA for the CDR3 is TGTGCCAGCTCACAACGAATGACAGGAGAGAACACTGAAGCTTTCTTT.

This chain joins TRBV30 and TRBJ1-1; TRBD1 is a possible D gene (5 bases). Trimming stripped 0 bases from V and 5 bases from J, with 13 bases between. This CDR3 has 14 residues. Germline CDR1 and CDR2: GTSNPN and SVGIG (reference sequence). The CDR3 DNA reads TGTGCCTGGAGTGTAGGAGGGGATAGGACTGAAGCTTTCTTT. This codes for CAWSVGGDRTEAFF.

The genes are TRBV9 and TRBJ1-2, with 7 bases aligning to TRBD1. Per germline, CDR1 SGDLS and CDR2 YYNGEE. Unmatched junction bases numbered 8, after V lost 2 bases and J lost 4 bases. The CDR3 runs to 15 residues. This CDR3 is CASSVDPHRGYGYTF. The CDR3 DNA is TGTGCCAGCAGCGTGGACCCCCACAGGGGCTATGGCTACACCTTC.

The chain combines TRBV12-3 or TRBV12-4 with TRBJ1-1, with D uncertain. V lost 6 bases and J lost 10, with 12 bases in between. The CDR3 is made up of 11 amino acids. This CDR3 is CASRSTASAFF. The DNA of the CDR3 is TGTGCCAGCAGATCTACAGCATCAGCTTTCTTT.

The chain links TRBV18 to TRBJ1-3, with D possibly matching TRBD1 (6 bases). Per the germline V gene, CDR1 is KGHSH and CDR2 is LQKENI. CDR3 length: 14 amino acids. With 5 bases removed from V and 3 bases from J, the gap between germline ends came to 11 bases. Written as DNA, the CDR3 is TGTGCCAGCTCAGCAGGGGTCGGTGGAAACACCATATATTTT. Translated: CASSAGVGGNTIYF.

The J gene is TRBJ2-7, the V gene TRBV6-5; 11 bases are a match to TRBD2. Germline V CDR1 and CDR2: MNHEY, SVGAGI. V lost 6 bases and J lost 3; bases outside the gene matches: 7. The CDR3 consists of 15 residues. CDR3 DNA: TGTGCCAGCAGGCTAGCGGGGGGATGGATCTACGAGCAGTACTTC. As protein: CASRLAGGWIYEQYF.

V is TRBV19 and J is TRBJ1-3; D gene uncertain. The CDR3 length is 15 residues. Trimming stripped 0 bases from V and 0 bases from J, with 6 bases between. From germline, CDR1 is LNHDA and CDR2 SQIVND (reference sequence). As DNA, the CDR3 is TGTGCCAGTAGTATAGAGACAAGCTCTGGAAACACCATATATTTT. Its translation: CASSIETSSGNTIYF.

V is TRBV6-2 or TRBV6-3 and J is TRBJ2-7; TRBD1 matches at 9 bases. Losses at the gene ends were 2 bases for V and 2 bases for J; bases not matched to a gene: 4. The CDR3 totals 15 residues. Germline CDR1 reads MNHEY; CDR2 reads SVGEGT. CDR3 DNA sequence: TGTGCCAGCAGTTACCCGGGACAGGGAGCCTACGAGCAGTACTTC. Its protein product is CASSYPGQGAYEQYF.

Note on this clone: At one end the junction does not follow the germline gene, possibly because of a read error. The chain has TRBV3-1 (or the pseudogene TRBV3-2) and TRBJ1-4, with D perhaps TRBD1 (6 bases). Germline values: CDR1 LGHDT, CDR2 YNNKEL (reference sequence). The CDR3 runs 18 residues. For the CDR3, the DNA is TGTGCCAGCAGTCACACACACCTCTCCGGGACAACAAATGAAAAACTGTTTTTT. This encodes CASSHTHLSGTTNEKLFF.

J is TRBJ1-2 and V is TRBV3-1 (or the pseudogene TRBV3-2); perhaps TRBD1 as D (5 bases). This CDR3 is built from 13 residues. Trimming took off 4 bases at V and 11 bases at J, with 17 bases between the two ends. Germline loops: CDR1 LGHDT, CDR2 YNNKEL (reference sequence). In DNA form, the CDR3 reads TGTGCCAGCAGCCCAAGTCGGGGGTCAGCATACACCTTC. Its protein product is CASSPSRGSAYTF.